These 6 T cell receptor beta chains share one sample of origin, sequenced in a study of read filtering for tumor transcriptome and immune sequencing. The library was built from around 380 ng RNA with molecular barcoded adaptors for alpha/delta and beta/gamma chains. Using its own MiXCR run on the reads, TCRdb lists one record per CDR3 protein. The sample lists about 550 distinct CDR3 sequences, roughly 80% seen once, with 40% to 50% in the top ten. Sequencing used a population of CD138-negative cells sorted from bone marrow. Receptors were obtained from a donor at least 40 years old with multiple myeloma. This table probably holds off-target reads from a library built for another chain.

V and J are TRBV28 and TRBJ2-7; 8 positions agree with TRBD2. The CDR3 loop spans 14 amino acids. Germline trimming cut 10 bases from V and 5 bases from J; bases unmatched to any gene: 13. CDR1 MDHEN and CDR2 SYDVKM come from the germline V gene. The CDR3 reads CATTPGLEFHEQYF. The CDR3 DNA reads TGTGCCACTACTCCGGGACTAGAGTTCCACGAGCAGTACTTC.

Points on this clonotype: One end of the junction does not line up with germline, which may come from a read error. The CDR3 sequence is CASRFNSGELFF. The DNA of the CDR3 is TGTGCCAGCAGATTCAACAGCGGGGAGCTGTTTTTT. This rearrangement joins TRBV6-1 to TRBJ2-2; D remains ambiguous. The CDR3 spans 12 residues. Germline lookup yields CDR1 MNHNS and CDR2 SASEGT.

The chain has TRBV7-9 and TRBJ2-1; 10 bases fit TRBD2. J lost 5 bases, V lost 5 bases, and 12 bases had no gene match. The germline gives CDR1 SEHNR, CDR2 FQNEAQ (reference sequence). This CDR3 has 17 amino acids. In DNA, the CDR3 is TGTGCCAGCAGCGCGACCCCGAGCGGGGGGGCTGACAATGAGCAGTTCTTC. Encoded protein: CASSATPSGGADNEQFF.

Of note for this clonotype: One end of the junction is discordant with germline, which a read error may explain. This CDR3 reads CASSRRVSVEYSPSERYF. CDR3 sequence (DNA): TGTGCCAGCAGCCGGCGGGTTTCTGTCGAGTACTCGCCGAGCGAGCGGTACTTC. This sequence joins TRBV12-3 or TRBV12-4 and TRBJ2-7, with a tentative D call TRBD2 (5 bases). This CDR3 comprises 18 residues.

This chain's CDR3 is CASSLGIAQETQYF. DNA of the CDR3: TGTGCCAGCAGCTTGGGCATAGCCCAAGAGACCCAGTACTTC. The V and J genes are TRBV7-8 and TRBJ2-5; no definite D call. The germline V gene has CDR1 SGHVS and CDR2 FQNEAQ. The CDR3 runs to 14 residues. Trimming cost V 3 bases and J 1 base, with 9 bases left between them.

V usage is TRBV20-1 and J usage is TRBJ2-2; TRBD2 agrees at 13 bases. V gave up 6 bases and J gave up 3 bases; unmatched junction bases: 7. The CDR3 has 16 amino acids. CDR1 DFQATT and CDR2 SNEGSKA come from the germline V gene (reference sequence). The chain's CDR3 is CSAILAGGPHTGELFF. Written as DNA, the CDR3 is TGCAGTGCCATACTAGCGGGAGGGCCTCACACCGGGGAGCTGTTTTTT.